This T cell receptor (beta chain) stems from a study of cytomegalovirus exposure and HLA in healthy donors (dated by TCRdb to 2015 to 2018). For context, the study as a whole: An earlier analysis of several hundred of the donors reported around 280 Gb of sequence data and 95 million to 120 million unique TCR beta sequences obtained from 180 million or so T cells. An early release that covered about 600 HLA-typed donors contained around 330 gigabases of sequencing data and some 87 million unique TCR sequences. Of the approximately 400 genotyped donors, 75% to 85% were placed in the genetic ancestry cluster associated with self-reported Caucasian donors. The study was designed to test whether signatures of past pathogen exposure could be identified by cataloging public T cell receptors. The study profiled the T cell repertoires of about 720 subjects by immunosequencing and related them to cytomegalovirus serostatus. In addition to the first cohort of 650 to 750 subjects, a separate validation cohort of 120 different subjects was used. The study combined high-throughput TCR immunosequencing, statistical association of individual TCRs with disease status, and machine learning to predict cytomegalovirus infection status. To study patterns of TCR occurrence, a later analysis re-analyzed previously published TCR beta repertoires from around 660 donors and added high-resolution HLA genotyping. Rather than drawing on any new phenotypic data, the later analysis identified candidate immune exposures from TCR beta sequences and the way those sequences occurred across donors. To decide whether each TCR beta V gene segment behaved as functional or pseudogenic, an earlier analysis of 587 of the donors relied on high-throughput TCR beta sequencing. Alongside the repertoire data, information on donor age, sex, ethnicity and CMV serostatus was compiled. A later genetic analysis used genome-wide SNP genotypes for 398 of the 666 donors, treating that subset as a discovery cohort. Every repertoire in the discovery cohort had been generated on one and the same sequencing platform. Class I and class II HLA loci were covered by the typing at four-digit resolution. The number of donors typed differed by locus, with about 629-640 for A, B, C, DRB1 and DQB1, around 520 for DQA1, 600 to 610 for DPA1, and about 450 for DPB1. Because of strong linkage in the cohort, five DR-DQ haplotypes were treated as single units for association and clustering. Among about 400 genotyped donors of the cohort, an average of around 240,000 unique TCR beta nucleotide sequences was sequenced per donor, of which approximately 19% were non-productive.

The cohort comprised 666 healthy bone marrow donors. At the time of sampling, every cohort member was nominally healthy, though immune exposures that went unrecorded were likely present. The donor was CMV seropositive and was included in the group of 250 to 300 seropositive cohort members. Every donor gave a peripheral blood sample, and the peripheral blood mononuclear cells from that sample were used for TCR beta sequencing. Genomic DNA extraction from the blood cell samples was performed with the Qiagen DNeasy Blood Extraction Kit. Libraries were prepared through the immunoSEQ multiplex PCR assay. For the multiplex PCR, a mixture combining 60 forward primers for TCR Vbeta segments and 13 reverse primers for TCR Jbeta segments was used. A multiplex PCR assay on genomic DNA amplified the CDR3 region of rearranged TCR beta genes. The amplified TCR beta libraries were sequenced on the Illumina HiSeq System as 87-base-pair reads. Per the source publication's procedure: A later analysis tallied tens of millions of unique TCR beta chains across the 666 repertoires, and about 10 million of those chains were shared by two or more donors. Raw reads were error-corrected and collapsed into unique sequences with a nearest-neighbor algorithm that merged closely related sequences to remove PCR and sequencing errors. To assign V, D and J gene segments, CDR3 sequences were aligned to IMGT reference sequences. For a sequence to be retained, a match of at least six nucleotides was required to both a V gene segment and a J gene segment. A rearrangement counted as productive if the CDR3 had no stop codons and remained in frame with V and J, and every other rearrangement counted as non-productive. CDR3 was defined by IMGT convention, running from the second conserved V-encoded cysteine to the conserved J-encoded phenylalanine. Sequences without an unambiguous match to a single V gene segment were excluded from the earlier analysis of about 630 of the donors. An earlier analysis of a few hundred of the donors called V segments functional above 56.7% productive rearrangements and segregating when the between-donor standard deviation exceeded 5%. A statistical classification framework was developed to diagnose cytomegalovirus status using the catalog of TCR beta chain sequences. In a later analysis, V and J genes were assigned by comparing TCR nucleotide sequences against IMGT/GENE-DB human TR gene sequences. In a later analysis, CDR3 sequences and most-parsimonious VDJ recombination scenarios were assigned using the TCRdist pipeline. A later analysis defined each TCR beta chain by its CDR3 amino acid sequence plus V-gene family, and excluded reads lacking a unique V-gene family. In a later analysis, 450 to 600 highly shared, low-generation-probability nucleotide sequences were removed to address suspected cross-contamination and a sequencing artifact. In a later analysis, a clonal expansion index was calculated for each public chain from normalized within-repertoire ranks of inferred template counts. A later analysis computed generation probabilities with a VDJ recombination model fitted to out-of-frame rearrangements, and checked the results against IGoR. A later analysis scored TCR-TCR, TCR-HLA and TCR-CMV co-occurrence with hypergeometric tests, applying a repertoire-size bias correction to TCR pairs. In a later analysis, false discovery rates were estimated by permuting HLA or CMV assignments 20 times. In a later analysis, co-occurring TCRs were grouped with DBSCAN, and TCRdist sequence similarity was added when clustering was performed within HLA-allele-positive subsets. Repertoires with fewer than 30,000 or more than 120,000 public chains were left out of co-occurrence clustering, as were a handful of repertoires with anomalous nucleotide sharing. The clones in this table, taken by TCRdb from immuneACCESS, are in-frame only. Not every clone is retained; where verified, under half of the shortfall comes from an unresolved V gene, and the cause of the rest is unknown. V and J calls plus clone size are reproduced from that table; the DNA served to infer D and trimming. Within this sample are 55,000 to 65,000 clones, with 60% to 80% of them counted one time only. 2.5% to 3.5% of the sample comes from the top ten.

The paper as a whole reports these results and caveats: Sequencing depth was assumed to be roughly uniform across donors in the presence/absence analyses, though that assumption may not hold. According to a later analysis, TCR association rates differed among HLA loci, with DRB1 alleles showing the most associated TCRs and HLA-C alleles showing the fewest. In a later analysis, 16,951 TCR beta sequences were associated with specific HLA alleles at a false discovery rate of 0.05. Compared with equally common non-associated chains, HLA-associated TCR beta chains in a later analysis were more clonally expanded and had lower generation probabilities. A further reported finding was that TCR beta sequences accurately predicted the HLA-A and HLA-B alleles for most subjects in the first cohort. An association between a missense DCLRE1C variant and V-gene and J-gene trimming of TCR beta chains was found in a later genetic analysis and replicated in an independent cohort. Correlated functional status among segregating V segments might reflect linkage disequilibrium, but an unknown experimental factor could not be ruled out. The classifier was reported to diagnose cytomegalovirus status with high specificity and sensitivity in both the original and validation cohorts. Because HLA typing was unavailable for some donors at each locus, only the typed subset was used in association tests. It was suggested by the authors that the approach could potentially be generalized to other disease states and immunological phenotypes. Assigning TCR associations to individual alleles was difficult when HLA alleles, especially DR and DQ, strongly co-occurred. Because counts were too low, about 15 rarely observed V segments, including chromosome 9 orphons, were left out of the earlier analysis of some 600 of the donors. A total of 150 or so TCR beta chains were listed by the study as associated with cytomegalovirus. In an earlier analysis of approximately 600 of the donors, most TCR beta V segments were observed in productive rearrangements about 90% or about 30% of the time, broadly matching IMGT annotations. According to a later analysis, most CMV-associated TCR beta chains appeared to be HLA-restricted, and the HLA associations seemed to be driven largely by CMV exposure. Immune exposure information for the cohort was limited to CMV serostatus. Most TCR sequences were seen in very few donors, while some public TCRs were found in many individuals. A few of the identified cytomegalovirus-associated TCR beta chains were confirmed in vitro to be specific for cytomegalovirus antigens. In this cohort, only TCR beta chains were sequenced, and detectable features were limited by the absence of alpha or paired-chain data. In a later analysis, several top co-occurrence clusters were reported to appear linked to parvovirus B19, influenza, CMV and Epstein-Barr virus. A group of highly shared sequence variants was considered likely to be a technical artifact of the sequencing pipeline. According to a later genetic analysis, donors in an Asian-associated ancestry cluster had fewer N-insertions in productive TCRs than the approximately 700-donor mean.

With respect to this clone: This clone's antigen is unknown. No base quality information exists; no much larger clone differs at one position.

Sequencing was performed on PBMCs. This TCR came from a woman aged 40-49 years in good health and CMV-seropositive.

The DNA sequence follows: TGCGCCAGCAGCCACCAATTCGGGGGGGGTCCTCAGGATACGCAGTATTTT. It translates as CASSHQFGGGPQDTQYF. The chain is assembled from TRBV4-1 and TRBJ2-3; TRBD2 agrees with 8 junctional bases. The germline V gene encodes CDR1 MGHRA and CDR2 YSYEKL. Inclusive of the bounding cysteine and phenylalanine, the CDR3 is 17 residues long. Just the 51-base CDR3 DNA is kept, in frame starting at base 1. Trimming leaves V shorter by 3 bases and J shorter by 6 bases, with the junction holding 14 bases beyond the gene matches.